Presented here are 32 T cell receptor beta chains from one specimen sequenced in a study of blood T cell repertoires in COVID-19. Libraries were prepared by immunoSEQ multiplex PCR; TCRdb keeps only in-frame clonotypes and omits some of them. This table holds about 96,000 clones, 80% found once. The specimen sequenced was peripheral blood. The receptors here all came from a man aged 50-59 years who had recovered from COVID-19.

CDR3 in DNA: TGTGCCAGCAGCTTTGACAGGAACAATTCACCCCTCCACTTT. It yields the protein CASSFDRNNSPLHF. V gene TRBV7-9 combines with J gene TRBJ1-6; D might be TRBD1 (6 bases). Germline V CDR1 and CDR2: SEHNR, FQNEAQ (reference sequence). The V gene lost 3 bases and the J gene lost 7 bases, with 10 bases spanning the gap. CDR3 length: 14 amino acids.

V gene TRBV5-4 combines with J gene TRBJ1-2; maybe TRBD1 (5 bases). V lost 3 bases and J 6 bases, leaving 18 bases between the germline ends. The CDR3 spans 15 residues. The germline CDR1 and CDR2 sequences are SGHNT and YYREEE (reference sequence). CDR3 DNA sequence: TGTGCCAGCAGCTGGTCCGTGGACCCGGGGGATGGCTACACCTTC. Protein product: CASSWSVDPGDGYTF.

The chain has TRBV30 and TRBJ2-2; D is unclear. V was pared by 7 bases and J by 3 bases, with 12 bases between. Germline V gives CDR1 GTSNPN, CDR2 SVGIG (reference sequence). CDR3 length equals 13 residues. CDR3 in amino acids: CALTTRHTGELFF. DNA of the CDR3: TGTGCCTTGACGACAAGGCACACCGGGGAGCTGTTTTTT. Looking up the rest from reference TRBV30 and TRBJ2-2 gives the full variable domain: SQTIHQWPATLVQPVGSPLSLECTVEGTSNPNLYWYRQAAGRGLQLLFYSVGIGQISSEVPQNLSASRPQDRQFILSSKKLLLSDSGFYLCALTTRHTGELFFGEGSRLTVL.

This clone was detected once. The rearrangement uses TRBV27 and TRBJ2-5; TRBD2 matches at 8 bases. Germline trimming cut 7 bases from V and 4 bases from J; bases unmatched to any gene: 5. The germline gives CDR1 MNHEY, CDR2 SMNVEV (reference sequence). The CDR3 is 13 amino acids. The CDR3 nucleotides read TGTGCCAGCATGAGTCTAGCGGGAGAGACCCAGTACTTC. It encodes CASMSLAGETQYF.

The chain employs TRBV11-2 and TRBJ2-3; D remains ambiguous. Deletions cut 0 bases from V and 5 bases from J, with 12 bases between. The germline V gene has CDR1 SGHAT and CDR2 FQNNGV. The CDR3 runs 15 residues. The CDR3 protein is CASSLDLVFRDTQYF. CDR3 in DNA: TGTGCCAGCAGCTTAGATCTCGTGTTTCGAGATACGCAGTATTTT.

Only a few counts were recorded for this clone. The CDR3 loop reads CAASGTGGQTEAFF. CDR3 sequence (DNA): TGTGCCGCCTCCGGGACAGGGGGTCAAACTGAAGCTTTCTTT. The V gene is TRBV24-1, the J gene TRBJ1-1; TRBD1 matches 11 bases. With 12 bases clipped from V and 5 bases from J, the junction kept 10 bases outside the gene matches. The CDR3 is made up of 14 amino acids. The germline gives CDR1 KGHDR, CDR2 SFDVKD.

The rearrangement links TRBV29-1 to TRBJ2-1, with D possibly matching TRBD2 (7 bases). The germline CDR1 and CDR2 sequences are SQVTM and ANQGSEA. The CDR3 loop spans 13 amino acids. Trimming removed 6 bases from V and 9 bases from J, with 18 bases in between. The CDR3 sequence is CSVSLGGGGEQFF. CDR3 in DNA: TGCAGCGTGTCTCTAGGGGGGGGAGGTGAGCAGTTCTTC.

V is TRBV5-1 and J is TRBJ2-3, with 9 nucleotides matching TRBD1. The germline V gene encodes CDR1 SGHRS and CDR2 YFSETQ. With V trimmed by 0 bases and J by 0 bases, 2 bases remained unmatched. The CDR3 consists of 16 residues. As DNA, the CDR3 is TGCGCCAGCAGCTTGGGGGGGACAGGGAGCACAGATACGCAGTATTTT. It translates to CASSLGGTGSTDTQYF.

The chain is built from TRBV3-1 (or the pseudogene TRBV3-2) and TRBJ2-7; no reliable D call. CDR1 and CDR2 from the germline V gene are LGHDT and YNNKEL (reference sequence). The CDR3 consists of 13 residues. V shed 4 bases and J shed 2 bases, with 9 bases lying between them. The CDR3 region has the DNA TGTGCCAGCAGCCCCTCCCCTGCCTACGAGCAGTACTTC. Translating gives CASSPSPAYEQYF.

On this clone: The same CDR3 is also encoded by other DNA sequences in this sample. The rearrangement links TRBV28 to TRBJ1-1; TRBD1 might be the D (5 bases). The CDR3 has 17 residues. Trimming took off 2 bases at V and 5 bases at J, with 21 bases between the two ends. Germline V lookup: CDR1 MDHEN, CDR2 SYDVKM. This CDR3 reads CASSLIGGRGGGTEAFF. CDR3 in DNA: TGTGCCAGCAGTTTAATCGGGGGACGGGGGGGAGGAACTGAAGCTTTCTTT.

The CDR3 reads CSVTRTGRETQYF. CDR3 bases: TGCAGCGTTACGAGGACAGGGAGAGAGACCCAGTACTTC. The rearrangement joins TRBV29-1 to TRBJ2-5; TRBD1 matches 8 bases. The CDR3 is 13 residues long. Trimming took 5 bases from V and 4 from J; bases not matched to a gene: 6. The germline gives CDR1 SQVTM, CDR2 ANQGSEA.

The gene calls are TRBV4-1 and TRBJ2-7, with TRBD1 identical over 8 bases. The CDR3 spans 15 residues. Germline V gives CDR1 MGHRA, CDR2 YSYEKL. V dropped 3 bases and J dropped 0; count of bases not matched to a gene: 4. The CDR3 sequence: CASSQRQGISYEQYF. CDR3 nucleotide sequence: TGCGCCAGCAGCCAGAGACAGGGGATCTCCTACGAGCAGTACTTC.

The DNA for the CDR3 is TGCGCCAGCAGTAAAAATCAGGGGAAGACGGGCGGCTACACCTTC. Translation: CASSKNQGKTGGYTF. The chain employs TRBV4-3 and TRBJ1-2; a weak D match, TRBD1 (6 bases). The CDR3 covers 15 residues. The germline V gene has CDR1 LGHNA and CDR2 YSLEER. V was cut by 6 bases and J by 8 bases, with 22 bases left in between.

On this clone: This sample includes further DNA sequences coding for the same CDR3. The gene calls are TRBV7-2 and TRBJ2-7; no definite D call. The germline V gene has CDR1 SGHTA and CDR2 FQGNSA. The CDR3 sequence is 11 residues long. V lost 2 bases to trimming and J lost 4 bases, with 3 bases between them. CDR3 in amino acids: CASSLLYEQYF. In DNA, the CDR3 is TGTGCCAGCAGCTTACTTTACGAGCAGTACTTC.

By share of the sample, this clone is medium-sized. The chain employs TRBV27 and TRBJ1-4, with a possible D match to TRBD1 (5 bases). The CDR3 length is 14 residues. Deletions cut 3 bases from V and 6 bases from J, with 11 bases between. Germline V gene sequence: CDR1 MNHEY, CDR2 SMNVEV (reference sequence). The CDR3 spells CASSFGIGDEKLFF. CDR3 DNA sequence: TGTGCCAGCAGTTTTGGGATAGGGGATGAAAAACTGTTTTTT.

A single count supports this clone. The rearrangement uses TRBV28 and TRBJ2-3; D unclear. The germline V and J ends were trimmed by 2 bases and 2 bases, with 8 bases remaining between them. The CDR3 spans 14 residues. Germline V CDR1 and CDR2: MDHEN, SYDVKM. CDR3 sequence: CASSLIRSTDTQYF. The CDR3 DNA sequence: TGTGCCAGCAGTTTAATCAGGTCCACAGATACGCAGTATTTT.

V usage is TRBV27 and J usage is TRBJ1-1; 8 bases are a match to TRBD1. The V segment lost 6 bases and the J segment 5 bases; nucleotides outside the gene matches: 5. CDR1 is MNHEY and CDR2 is SMNVEV in the germline V gene (reference sequence). This CDR3 comprises 13 residues. The CDR3 is CASSRTGRTEAFF. The CDR3 DNA reads TGTGCCAGCAGCCGGACAGGGCGGACTGAAGCTTTCTTT.

This chain links TRBV7-9 with TRBJ1-2; D is unresolved. The germline V and J ends were trimmed by 5 bases and 4 bases, with 11 bases remaining between them. Germline V gives CDR1 SEHNR, CDR2 FQNEAQ (reference sequence). This CDR3 comprises 13 residues. The CDR3 reads CASSVDSFYGYTF. The CDR3 DNA reads as TGTGCCAGCAGCGTAGACTCATTCTATGGCTACACCTTC.

This clone was picked up one time. J is TRBJ1-2 and V is TRBV6-5, with a tentative D call TRBD1 (6 bases). Germline V gene data show CDR1 as MNHEY and CDR2 as SVGAGI. The CDR3 is 15 amino acids. The V gene lost 5 bases and the J gene lost 0 bases, with 13 bases spanning the gap. The chain's CDR3 is CASSKNRDPNYGYTF. For the CDR3, the DNA is TGTGCCAGCAGTAAGAACAGGGACCCTAACTATGGCTACACCTTC.

J is TRBJ2-7 and V is TRBV11-3, with TRBD2 matching over 7 bases. The germline gives CDR1 SGHNT, CDR2 YENEEA. V dropped 8 bases and J dropped 6; count of bases not matched to a gene: 10. This CDR3 is 13 amino acids long. The CDR3, as DNA: TGTGCCAGCGGCCGTGCGGGAGTTCCCGAGCAGTACTTC. Amino acids: CASGRAGVPEQYF.

This chain connects TRBV6-5 to TRBJ1-6; TRBD1 is a possible D gene (6 bases). Trimming cost V 6 bases and J 10 bases, with 13 bases left between them. This CDR3 region has 13 residues. Per germline, CDR1 MNHEY and CDR2 SVGAGI. The CDR3 region is CASRDPGASPLHF. CDR3 in DNA: TGTGCCAGCAGAGACCCAGGGGCATCACCCCTCCACTTT.

The chain is built from TRBV11-2 and TRBJ1-1; D is undetermined. The V and J ends lost 3 bases and 1 base respectively, with 9 bases between them. Germline V gives CDR1 SGHAT, CDR2 FQNNGV. CDR3 size: 14 residues. The CDR3 loop is CASSFHGQNTEAFF. In DNA, the CDR3 is TGTGCCAGCAGCTTCCATGGGCAGAACACTGAAGCTTTCTTT.

This clone was seen a handful of times. This chain uses TRBV4-3 with TRBJ1-1; D might be TRBD1 (6 bases). CDR1 and CDR2 (germline): LGHNA, YSLEER. The CDR3 covers 15 residues. Trimming left V 0 bases short and J 4 bases short, with 12 bases between. The CDR3 spells CASSQEGGSATEAFF. In nucleotides, the CDR3 is TGCGCCAGCAGCCAAGAAGGGGGATCCGCCACTGAAGCTTTCTTT.

This chain uses TRBV5-6 with TRBJ2-7, with D maybe TRBD1 (6 bases). Germline V gives CDR1 SGHDT, CDR2 YYEEEE. This CDR3 region has 12 residues. V gave up 5 bases and J gave up 4 bases, with 10 bases separating them. This CDR3 reads CASSVQGYEQYF. The CDR3 DNA reads as TGTGCCAGCAGTGTACAGGGATACGAGCAGTACTTC.

CDR3 amino acids: CASSFLASGKETQYF. The CDR3, as DNA: TGTGCCAGCAGTTTCTTGGCTAGCGGGAAAGAGACCCAGTACTTC. This rearrangement joins TRBV28 to TRBJ2-5; 9 nucleotides agree with TRBD2. Germline-derived CDR1 and CDR2 are MDHEN and SYDVKM. Losses at the gene ends were 3 bases for V and 3 bases for J; bases not matched to a gene: 5. This CDR3 comprises 15 residues.

The table lists this clone with a few counts. This chain connects TRBV9 to TRBJ1-6; 7 bases fit TRBD1. After removal of 0 bases from V and 11 bases from J, the junction contained 8 bases not matched to a gene. The CDR3 is 15 residues long. Germline-derived CDR1 and CDR2 are SGDLS and YYNGEE. As DNA, the CDR3 is TGTGCCAGCAGCGTAGAAGGCCAGGGGGATCCACCCCTCCACTTT. As protein: CASSVEGQGDPPLHF. The variable domain in full, completed from reference TRBV9 and TRBJ1-6, reads DSGVTQTPKHLITATGQRVTLRCSPRSGDLSVYWYQQSLDQGLQFLIQYYNGEERAKGNILERFSAQQFPDLHSELNLSSLELGDSALYFCASSVEGQGDPPLHFGNGTRLTVT.

The chain combines TRBV28 with TRBJ2-7; TRBD2 aligns across 7 bases. In germline, CDR1 is MDHEN, CDR2 SYDVKM. V shed 7 bases and J 2 bases; nucleotides not matched to a gene: 17. This CDR3 has 17 amino acids. The CDR3 nucleotides are TGTGCCAGCACAGTTCCGGGGGGTCAGCAGACTACCTACGAGCAGTACTTC. This translates into CASTVPGGQQTTYEQYF.

The chain links TRBV19 to TRBJ1-2, with D possibly matching TRBD1 (6 bases). There are 15 residues in the CDR3. Looked up from germline, CDR1 is LNHDA and CDR2 is SQIVND (reference sequence). The ends were cut back, 4 bases at V and 3 bases at J, with 15 bases in the middle. As DNA, the CDR3 is TGTGCCAGTAGTACCGGCAGGGGCATTCACTATGGCTACACCTTC. Amino acid sequence: CASSTGRGIHYGYTF.

The rearrangement uses TRBV4-1 and TRBJ1-3; a possible D gene is TRBD1 (5 bases). V was shortened by 2 bases and J by 0 bases, with 14 bases between the two germline ends. There are 17 residues in the CDR3. The V gene's germline CDR1 is MGHRA and CDR2 YSYEKL. CDR3 nucleotides: TGCGCCAGCAGCCAATTCTTCACAGGCCTCTCTGGAAACACCATATATTTT. Its protein is CASSQFFTGLSGNTIYF.

The chain employs TRBV2 and TRBJ1-5, with no clear D. Trimming took 7 bases from V and 6 from J, leaving 10 bases between them. The CDR3 covers 12 residues. Germline V gene data show CDR1 as SNHLY and CDR2 as FYNNEI. The CDR3: CASTALGQPQHF. The CDR3 DNA is TGTGCCAGCACCGCCCTAGGTCAGCCCCAGCATTTT.

This rearrangement joins TRBV15 to TRBJ2-1; perhaps TRBD2 as D (5 bases). Germline loops: CDR1 LNHNV, CDR2 YYDKDF (reference sequence). This CDR3 region has 14 residues. The V and J ends lost 3 bases and 6 bases respectively, with 12 bases between them. The CDR3: CATSRFRGFNEQFF. The CDR3 DNA reads TGTGCCACCAGCAGGTTCCGGGGTTTCAATGAGCAGTTCTTC.

The chain has TRBV5-4 and TRBJ2-3; no firm D call. This CDR3 has 15 amino acids. Trimming stripped 0 bases from V and 0 bases from J, with 8 bases between. Germline V gene data show CDR1 as SGHNT and CDR2 as YYREEE (reference sequence). CDR3 region: CASSLDSTSTDTQYF. The CDR3 DNA follows: TGTGCCAGCAGCTTGGATAGTACTAGCACAGATACGCAGTATTTT.